This TCR beta chain was captured in a study of blood T cells in healthy people across ages. Study outcomes and limitations: TCR beta diversity tracked closely with naive T cell percentage. Roughly linear declines in TCR beta diversity per million T cells occurred with age.

V was shortened by 1 base and J by 5 bases, with 14 bases between the two germline ends. The CDR3 length is 14 residues. Germline V gene sequence: CDR1 DFQATT, CDR2 SNEGSKA (reference sequence). Together with a sample-barcoded 5' primer, a J-beta primer mix was included in a second PCR lasting about 7 to 11 cycles. No fewer than 3 million CDR3-containing paired-end reads came from each sample. TCRdb independently ran MiXCR on the 5' RACE reads; one entry per CDR3 protein. The sample holds 1.5 million to 2 million distinct CDR3 sequences; roughly 27% are singletons and the top ten take 7.7%. This clonotype showed up many times. Its antigen is still unknown.

This sequence joins TRBV20-1 and TRBJ1-2; no firm D call. The material sequenced was blood. The origin of this receptor is a woman aged 25 to 39 in good health. This CDR3 is CSARVWSTVYGYTF. The CDR3 DNA reads as TGCAGTGCTAGAGTTTGGAGCACAGTTTATGGCTACACCTTC.